This is a list of T cell receptor beta chains from one sample in a study of breast tumors, draining lymph nodes, adjacent tissues. TCRdb reprocessed the multiplex PCR reads with MiXCR, giving one entry per CDR3 protein. The table includes about 230,000 distinct CDR3 sequences, 32% detected once. The specimen sequenced was axillary lymph node tissue. Every receptor here comes from a female donor with breast cancer. Some clones in this sample may be carry-over from other donors' samples. CDR3s include the opening cysteine and the closing phenylalanine or tryptophan. Fields, in order: clone size, J gene, V gene, D gene, CDR3 DNA, CDR3 protein. A D gene is named only where the DNA matches it firmly. A clone size is listed for some rows: how often the clone was seen (once, few, many), or a class if it is expanded.

NA TRBJ1-4 TRBV20-1 NA TGCAGTGCTTCACGTGAAAAACTGTTTTTT CSASREKLFF
NA TRBJ1-3 TRBV25-1 NA TGTGCCAGTAGTGCAGGGCTCTCTGGAAACACCATATATTTT CASSAGLSGNTIYF
many TRBJ2-7 TRBV7-9 NA TGTGCCAGCAGCTTAGGGAGCAGTTTAGGCGAGCAGTACTTC CASSLGSSLGEQYF
few TRBJ1-1 TRBV6-5 TRBD1 TGTGCCAGCAGCGCCGGGACAGCGAACACTGAAGCTTTCTTT CASSAGTANTEAFF
NA TRBJ2-1 TRBV28 NA TGTGCCAGCAGTTTGGGTCAGGGGAGGGATGAGCAGTTCTTC CASSLGQGRDEQFF
NA TRBJ1-1 TRBV4-3 NA TGCGCCAGCAGCCTATACTTCAGGGAAGGAAGCACTGAAGCTTTCTTT CASSLYFREGSTEAFF
NA TRBJ1-2 TRBV7-3 NA TGTGCCAGCAGCTTAACGGGGGAGGTTGGCTACACCTTC CASSLTGEVGYTF
NA TRBJ2-6 TRBV6-4 TRBD1 TGTGCCAGCAGTGACTCGACAGGGGGGGCCAACGTCCTGACTTTC CASSDSTGGANVLTF
many TRBJ2-2 TRBV5-1 NA TGCGCCAGCAGCTTGGGCCCGAACACCGGGGAGCTGTTTTTT CASSLGPNTGELFF
NA TRBJ2-5 TRBV7-2 TRBD2 TGTGCCAGCAGCTTAGCCTTTCTAGCGGGAGGACGGGAGACCCAGTACTTC CASSLAFLAGGRETQYF
many TRBJ2-4 TRBV6-6 NA TGTGCCAGCAGCTCCGGGACTGCCAAAAACATTCAGTACTTC CASSSGTAKNIQYF
many TRBJ1-6 TRBV7-2 NA TGTGCCAGCAGCTTAGTTTCACCCCTCCACTTT CASSLVSPLHF
few TRBJ1-5 TRBV5-4 TRBD1 TGTGCCAGCAGTGTTGACAGGGCTCGCAATCAGCCCCAGCATTTT CASSVDRARNQPQHF
many TRBJ2-3 TRBV7-3 NA TGTGCCAGCAGCGATGGTACCACAGATACGCAGTATTTT CASSDGTTDTQYF
NA TRBJ2-3 TRBV5-1 TRBD2 TGCGCCAGCAGCTTGGGGGGACTAGCGGGAGGCGCGCAGTATTTT CASSLGGLAGGAQYF
many TRBJ2-2 TRBV11-3 TRBD2 TGTGCCAGCAGCCGACGGACTAGTGTCACCGGGGAGCTGTTTTTT CASSRRTSVTGELFF
many TRBJ2-7 TRBV11-2 TRBD2 TGTGCCAGCAGCTTAGGTAGCGGGGTTACCTACGAGCAGTACTTC CASSLGSGVTYEQYF
NA TRBJ2-2 TRBV12-3/TRBV12-4 NA TGTGCCAGCAGCCGAGCGGAAATGAACACCGGGGAGCTGTTTTTT CASSRAEMNTGELFF
once TRBJ2-1 TRBV2 TRBD1 TGTGCCAGCAGCATAGGGGACAGGGGGGGCAATGAGCAGTTCTTC CASSIGDRGGNEQFF
NA TRBJ2-5 TRBV19 NA TGTGCCAGTAGTATAGGTCAGGGATCTCAAGAGACCCAGTACTTC CASSIGQGSQETQYF
many TRBJ2-7 TRBV2 NA TGTGCCAGCAGTCCATGGGACCTTCACTCCTACGAGCAGTACTTC CASSPWDLHSYEQYF
NA TRBJ2-5 TRBV7-9 NA TGTGCCAGCAGCTTCCCCAGGGGGGTTCAGTACTTC CASSFPRGVQYF
many TRBJ1-6 TRBV28 NA TGTGCCAGCAGTTTAGCTAGATCGGACGGAAATTCACCCCTCCACTTT CASSLARSDGNSPLHF
few TRBJ2-7 TRBV6-5 NA TGTGCCAGCAGTCACTCAGGCAGAAACGAGCAGTACTTC CASSHSGRNEQYF
NA TRBJ1-4 TRBV7-8 TRBD1 TGTGCCAGCAGCCCGCGACAGGGGCAAGAAAAACTGTTTTTT CASSPRQGQEKLFF
many TRBJ2-1 TRBV19 TRBD2 TGTGCCAGTAGTATAGATTCCGGACTAGCGGGAGCCAATGAGCAGTTCTTC CASSIDSGLAGANEQFF
many TRBJ2-7 TRBV20-1 NA TGCAGTGCTTCCGAGGGAGCTTTGGGCGAGCAGTACTTC CSASEGALGEQYF
many TRBJ1-6 TRBV11-3 NA TGTGCTCAACTCGCGGGTTCTAGGGATTCACCCCTCCACTTT CAQLAGSRDSPLHF
many TRBJ2-5 TRBV2 TRBD1 TGTGCCAGCAGGCTGTCAGGGGGCGTGAAGACCCAGTACTTC CASRLSGGVKTQYF
many TRBJ1-6 TRBV5-1 TRBD1 TGCGCCAGCAGCTTGGGGACAGGGGTATATTCACCCCTCCACTTT CASSLGTGVYSPLHF
many TRBJ1-5 TRBV12-3/TRBV12-4 TRBD1 TGTGCCGGCAGTAGAGGGACAGGGGGCGGACAGCCCCAGCATTTT CAGSRGTGGGQPQHF
many TRBJ1-2 TRBV12-3/TRBV12-4 NA TGTGCCAGCAGTTTAGCGCAGGGTAATTTAGCTGGCTACACCTTC CASSLAQGNLAGYTF
many TRBJ2-3 TRBV3-1 TRBD2 TGTGCCAGCAGTTTCACTAGCGGGAGGCCTCCCAGAGATACGCAGTATTTT CASSFTSGRPPRDTQYF
NA TRBJ2-5 TRBV28 NA TGTGCCAGCAGGGACCCTGGTGGGACCCAGTACTTC CASRDPGGTQYF
many TRBJ1-3 TRBV19 NA TGTGCCAGTGGGAGGCCAAACTCTGGAAACACCATATATTTT CASGRPNSGNTIYF
NA TRBJ2-3 TRBV29-1 TRBD2 TGCAGCGTTCATAGCGGGAGAGGTACAGATACGCAGTATTTT CSVHSGRGTDTQYF